The 6 T cell receptor beta chains presented below share a single source sample, sequenced in a study of T cells after posttransplantation cyclophosphamide (dated by TCRdb to 2016 to 2018). Libraries were prepared through the immunoSEQ multiplex PCR assay. TCRdb took this table from immuneACCESS and kept in-frame rearrangements with V and J called. Such tables lack part of the clones; where checked against another copy, unresolved V genes explain under half of the gap, and the rest is unexplained. In this sample the table shows roughly 12,000 clones, around 90% of which occur a single time. Roughly 4% of the sample goes to the ten largest clones. According to the study, the label for this sample's treatment or condition signals: high-dose cyclophosphamide on days +3 and +4 as single-agent GVHD prophylaxis. Busulfan and fludarabine conditioning, a related or unrelated marrow graft, and cyclophosphamide on days +3 and +4 were given to PTCy patients.

This specimen was PBMCs, taken after allogeneic stem cell transplant with posttransplant cyclophosphamide. The receptors originated from a female patient younger than 45 who received an allogeneic stem cell transplant from an unrelated donor, was CMV-positive, and had no GVHD. Some T cells may derive from the graft donor when a transplant has been performed.

The chain uses TRBV6-1 and TRBJ2-7; the match to TRBD1 covers 10 bases. J gave up 6 bases and V 1 base, and 6 bases lay outside the gene matches. CDR1 MNHNS and CDR2 SASEGT come from the germline V gene. This CDR3 has 15 amino acids. In DNA form, the CDR3 reads TGTGCCAGCAGTGAAGATTCCGGGACAGGGGTCGAGCAGTACTTC. This gives the protein CASSEDSGTGVEQYF.

This clone came up a few times. The chain carries TRBV2 and TRBJ1-1; 7 bases fit TRBD1. Trimming took 4 bases from V and 4 from J; bases not matched to a gene: 6. Germline V gene sequence: CDR1 SNHLY, CDR2 FYNNEI. The CDR3 has 14 residues. The DNA for the CDR3 is TGTGCCAGCAGTGGTCGACAGGGAATCACTGAAGCTTTCTTT. This gives the protein CASSGRQGITEAFF.

The V gene is TRBV5-5, the J gene TRBJ1-5, with no clear D. Trimming removed 0 bases at V and 0 bases at J, with 7 bases between. The CDR3 has 15 residues. Germline V CDR1 and CDR2: SGHKS, YYEKEE (reference sequence). The CDR3 protein is CASSLASGSNQPQHF. The CDR3 DNA is TGTGCCAGCAGCTTGGCCAGCGGTAGCAATCAGCCCCAGCATTTT.

This clone is a singleton in its sample. The chain is built from TRBV18 and TRBJ1-1; 12 nucleotides align to TRBD1. V lost 0 bases, J lost 4 bases, and 6 bases stayed unmatched. The germline CDR1 and CDR2 sequences are KGHSH and LQKENI. There are 17 residues in the CDR3. CDR3 in amino acids: CASSPPGQGARGTEAFF. CDR3 nucleotides: TGTGCCAGCTCACCACCGGGACAGGGGGCGAGGGGCACTGAAGCTTTCTTT.

This clone came up once. In nucleotides, the CDR3 is TGCGCCAGCAGCCGCAAGGACTTGACAGGGGGCGGGGAGCAGTACTTC. This translates into CASSRKDLTGGGEQYF. The J gene is TRBJ2-7, the V gene TRBV4-1; 10 nucleotides agree with TRBD1. V lost 4 bases to trimming and J lost 7 bases; unmatched junction nucleotides: 13. Germline CDR1 and CDR2: MGHRA and YSYEKL. There are 16 residues in the CDR3.

The chain combines TRBV11-2 with TRBJ2-7, with TRBD2 matching 13 bases. The junction had 5 bases not matched to a gene; V was cut back by 2 bases and J by 4 bases. CDR1 SGHAT and CDR2 FQNNGV come from the germline V gene. This CDR3 comprises 16 residues. Here the CDR3 reads CASSLRTSGSTYEQYF. CDR3 nucleotides: TGTGCCAGCAGCTTACGGACTAGCGGGAGTACTTACGAGCAGTACTTC.